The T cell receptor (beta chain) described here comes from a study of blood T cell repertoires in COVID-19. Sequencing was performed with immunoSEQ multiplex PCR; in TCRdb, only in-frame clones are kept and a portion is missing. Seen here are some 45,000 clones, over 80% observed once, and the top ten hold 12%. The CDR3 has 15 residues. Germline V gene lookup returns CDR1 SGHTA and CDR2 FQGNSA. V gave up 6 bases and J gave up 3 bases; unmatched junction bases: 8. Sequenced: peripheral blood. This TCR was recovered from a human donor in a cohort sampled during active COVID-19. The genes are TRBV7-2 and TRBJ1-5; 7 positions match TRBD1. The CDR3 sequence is CASSTGAVYNQPQHF. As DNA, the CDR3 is TGTGCCAGCAGTACAGGGGCGGTTTACAATCAGCCCCAGCATTTT.